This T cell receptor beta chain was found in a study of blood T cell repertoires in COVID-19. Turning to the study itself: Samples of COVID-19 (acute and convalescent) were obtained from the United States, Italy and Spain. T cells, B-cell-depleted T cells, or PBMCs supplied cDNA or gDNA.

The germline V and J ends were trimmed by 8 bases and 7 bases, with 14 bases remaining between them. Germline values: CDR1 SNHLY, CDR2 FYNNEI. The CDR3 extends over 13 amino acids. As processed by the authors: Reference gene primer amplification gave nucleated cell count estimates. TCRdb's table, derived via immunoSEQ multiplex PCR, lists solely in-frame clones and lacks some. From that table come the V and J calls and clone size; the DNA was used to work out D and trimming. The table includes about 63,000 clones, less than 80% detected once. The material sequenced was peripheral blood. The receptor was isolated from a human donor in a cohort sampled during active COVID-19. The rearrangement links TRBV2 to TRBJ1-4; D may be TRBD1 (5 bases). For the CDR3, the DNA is TGTGCCAGCCAGGGCCCTAGAGGTGAAAAACTGTTTTTT. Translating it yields CASQGPRGEKLFF.